Given below is one T cell receptor beta chain in context. Its antigen remains unknown. It differs at one base from a far larger clone, so likely a read error. The genomic DNA TCR beta CDR3 region underwent two rounds of multiplex PCR. During first-round PCR, primers specific to each TRBV and TRBJ gene were used. A single record per CDR3 protein comes from TCRdb applying MiXCR to the multiplex PCR reads. The data contain around 31,000 distinct CDR3 sequences, 32% of them singletons. The CDR3 spans 15 residues. Germline-derived CDR1 and CDR2 are MRHNA and SNTAGT. Deletions cut 7 bases from V and 4 bases from J, with 19 bases between. The data are from a study of prognosis after radiotherapy for stage I lung cancer. Study as a whole: In a few patients, distant metastases developed after radiotherapy (median roughly seven months), whereas over 14 patients showed no significant progression.

Broader study findings: The authors reported that TRBV and TRBJ gene usage differed between patients with and without metastases. Lower values of Shannon entropy after stereotactic body radiation therapy were seen in patients who developed distant metastases.

Sequencing was performed on PBMCs, taken before or after stereotactic body radiation therapy (not recorded which). The chain carries TRBV6-4 and TRBJ1-2; tentative D call: TRBD1 (6 bases). The TCR originated in a donor at least 50 years old with non-small cell lung cancer. In DNA, the CDR3 is TGTGCCAGCACCCAACACGTACAGGGAGGCTATGGCTACACCTTC. Translation gives CASTQHVQGGYGYTF.